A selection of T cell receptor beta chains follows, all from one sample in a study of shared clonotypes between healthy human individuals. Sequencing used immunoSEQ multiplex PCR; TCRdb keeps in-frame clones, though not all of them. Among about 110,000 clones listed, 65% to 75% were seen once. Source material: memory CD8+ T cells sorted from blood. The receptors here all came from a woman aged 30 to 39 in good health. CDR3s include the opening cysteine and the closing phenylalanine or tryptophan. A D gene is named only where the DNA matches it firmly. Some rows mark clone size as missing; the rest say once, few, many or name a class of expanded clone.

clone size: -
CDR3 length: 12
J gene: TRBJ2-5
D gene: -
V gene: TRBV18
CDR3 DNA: TGTGCCAGCTCACAAGGGAGAGAGACCCAGTACTTC
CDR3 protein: CASSQGRETQYF

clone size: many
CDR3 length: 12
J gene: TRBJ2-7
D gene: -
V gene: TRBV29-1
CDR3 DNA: TGCAGCGTTGAAGACTCCTCCTACGAGCAGTACTTC
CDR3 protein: CSVEDSSYEQYF

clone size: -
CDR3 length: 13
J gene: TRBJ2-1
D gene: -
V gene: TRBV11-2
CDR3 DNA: TGTGCCAGCAGCTCCGGCGGATACAATGAGCAGTTCTTC
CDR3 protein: CASSSGGYNEQFF

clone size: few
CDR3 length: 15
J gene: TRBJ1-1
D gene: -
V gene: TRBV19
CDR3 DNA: TGTGCCAGTAGTGCCTATCGGACGGTGAACACTGAAGCTTTCTTT
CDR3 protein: CASSAYRTVNTEAFF

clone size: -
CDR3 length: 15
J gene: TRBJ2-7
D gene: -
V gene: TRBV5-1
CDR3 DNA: TGCGCCAGCAGCCCCCCCAAGGGGCGGGCCGGAGAGCAGTACTTC
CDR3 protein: CASSPPKGRAGEQYF

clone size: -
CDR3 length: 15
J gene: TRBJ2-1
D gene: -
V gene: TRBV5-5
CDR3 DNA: TGTGCCAGCAGCTCCGGCCGGAGTACATACAATGAGCAGTTCTTC
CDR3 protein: CASSSGRSTYNEQFF

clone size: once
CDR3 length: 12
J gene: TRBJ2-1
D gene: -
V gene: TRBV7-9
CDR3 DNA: TGTGCCAGCAGCTTCTGGTTCAATGAGCAGTTCTTC
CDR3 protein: CASSFWFNEQFF

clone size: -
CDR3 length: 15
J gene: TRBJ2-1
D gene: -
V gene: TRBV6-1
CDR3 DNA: TGTGCCAGCAGTGAAGATGGCGGGGCCGCGAATGAGCAGTTCTTC
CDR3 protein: CASSEDGGAANEQFF

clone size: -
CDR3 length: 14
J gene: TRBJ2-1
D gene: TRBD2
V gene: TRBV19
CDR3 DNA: TGTGCCAGTAGTAGACTAGCGGAGGACAATGAGCAGTTCTTC
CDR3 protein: CASSRLAEDNEQFF

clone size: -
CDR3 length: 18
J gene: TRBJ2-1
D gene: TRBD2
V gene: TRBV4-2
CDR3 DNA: TGTGCCAGCAGCCAAGTCAGGTCCCATAGCGGGGCCTACAATGAGCAGTTCTTC
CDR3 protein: CASSQVRSHSGAYNEQFF

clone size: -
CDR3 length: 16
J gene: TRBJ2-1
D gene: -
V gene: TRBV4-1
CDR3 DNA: TGCGCCAGCAGCCAACCTTCGAAGGGAGGTAGCAATGAGCAGTTCTTC
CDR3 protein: CASSQPSKGGSNEQFF

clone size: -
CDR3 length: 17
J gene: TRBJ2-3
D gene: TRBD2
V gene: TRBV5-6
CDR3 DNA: TGTGCCAGCAGCTTGGGGGCTAGCGGGAGGGTCACAGATACGCAGTATTTT
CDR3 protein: CASSLGASGRVTDTQYF

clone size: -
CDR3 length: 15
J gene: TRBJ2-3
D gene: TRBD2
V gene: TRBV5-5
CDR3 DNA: TGTGCCAGCAGCGAGCAGCGGGAGGTTGTAGATACGCAGTATTTT
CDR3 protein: CASSEQREVVDTQYF

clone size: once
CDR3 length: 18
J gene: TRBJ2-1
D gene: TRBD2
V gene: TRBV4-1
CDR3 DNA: TGCGCCAGCAGCCGCGGACTAGCGGGAGGGCCGGGGTACAATGAGCAGTTCTTC
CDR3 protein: CASSRGLAGGPGYNEQFF

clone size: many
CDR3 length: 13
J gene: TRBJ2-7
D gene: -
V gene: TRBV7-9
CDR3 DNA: TGTGCCAGCAGCTTGAGGAGAGGGGACGAGCAGTACTTC
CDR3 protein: CASSLRRGDEQYF

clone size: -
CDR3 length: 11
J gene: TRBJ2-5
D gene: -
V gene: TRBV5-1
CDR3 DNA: TGCGCCAGCAGCCTCGGGTTGACCCAGTACTTC
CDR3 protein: CASSLGLTQYF

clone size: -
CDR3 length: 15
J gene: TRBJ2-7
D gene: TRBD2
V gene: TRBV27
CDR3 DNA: TGTGCCAGCAGTTTAAGCCTAGCGGGAGACTACGAGCAGTACTTC
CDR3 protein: CASSLSLAGDYEQYF

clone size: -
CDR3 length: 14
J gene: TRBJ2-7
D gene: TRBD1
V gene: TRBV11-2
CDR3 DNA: TGTGCCAGCAGCTTCGACAGGGGAAGACACGAGCAGTACTTC
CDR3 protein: CASSFDRGRHEQYF

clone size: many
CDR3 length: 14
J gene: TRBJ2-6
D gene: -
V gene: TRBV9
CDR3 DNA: TGTGCCAGCAGCCCGTACTCTGGGGCCAACGTCCTGACTTTC
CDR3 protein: CASSPYSGANVLTF

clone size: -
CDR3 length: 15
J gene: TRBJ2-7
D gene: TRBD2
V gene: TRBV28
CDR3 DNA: TGTGCCAGCAGTTTCGGTTCTAGCGGTTCCTACGAGCAGTACTTC
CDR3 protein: CASSFGSSGSYEQYF

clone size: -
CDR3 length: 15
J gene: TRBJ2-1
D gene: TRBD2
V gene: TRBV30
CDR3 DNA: TGTGCCTGGAGTGACTATGGACTAGCGGTCGGTGAGCAGTTCTTC
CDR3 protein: CAWSDYGLAVGEQFF

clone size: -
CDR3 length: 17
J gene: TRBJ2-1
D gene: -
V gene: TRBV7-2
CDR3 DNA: TGTGCCAGCAGCTTAGCGCTAGCGAAGGGGTCCTACAATGAGCAGTTCTTC
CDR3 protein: CASSLALAKGSYNEQFF

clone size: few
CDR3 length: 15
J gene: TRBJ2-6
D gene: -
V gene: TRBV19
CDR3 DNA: TGTGCCAGTAGTTCGGCCCCTGATGGGGCCAACGTCCTGACTTTC
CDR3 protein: CASSSAPDGANVLTF

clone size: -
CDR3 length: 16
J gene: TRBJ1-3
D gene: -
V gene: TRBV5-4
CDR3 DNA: TGTGCCAGCAGCGACCCCTGGGGCCTCTCTGGAAACACCATATATTTT
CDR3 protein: CASSDPWGLSGNTIYF

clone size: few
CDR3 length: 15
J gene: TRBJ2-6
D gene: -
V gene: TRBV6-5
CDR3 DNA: TGTGCCAGCAGTTACGCCGGGGACGGGGCCAACGTCCTGACTTTC
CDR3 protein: CASSYAGDGANVLTF

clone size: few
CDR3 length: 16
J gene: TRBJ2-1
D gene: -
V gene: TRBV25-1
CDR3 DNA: TGTGCCAGCAGTGATCCAAACGTAATCAGTAATAATGAGCAGTTCTTC
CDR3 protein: CASSDPNVISNNEQFF

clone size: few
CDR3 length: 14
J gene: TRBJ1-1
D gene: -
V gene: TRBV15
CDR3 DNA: TGTGCCACCAGCATCGTCGGCGGTTTGGCTGAAGCTTTCTTT
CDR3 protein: CATSIVGGLAEAFF

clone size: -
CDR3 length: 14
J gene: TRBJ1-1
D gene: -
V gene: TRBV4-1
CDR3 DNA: TGCGCCAGCAGCCAAGACCCTTTTAACACTGAAGCTTTCTTT
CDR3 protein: CASSQDPFNTEAFF

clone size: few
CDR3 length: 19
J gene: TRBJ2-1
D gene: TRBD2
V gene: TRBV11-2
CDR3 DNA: TGTGCCAGCAGCCCGCGGTGGGGGTTGGGACTAGCGATATACAATGAGCAGTTCTTC
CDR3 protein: CASSPRWGLGLAIYNEQFF

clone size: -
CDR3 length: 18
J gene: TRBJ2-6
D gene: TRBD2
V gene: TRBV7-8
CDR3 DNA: TGTGCCAGCAGCCCGAGACTAGCGGGAGAATCTGGGGCCAACGTCCTGACTTTC
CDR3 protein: CASSPRLAGESGANVLTF

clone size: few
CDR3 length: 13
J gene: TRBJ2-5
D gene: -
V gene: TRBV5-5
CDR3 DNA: TGTGCCAGCAGCTTGTTGGGAAAAGAGACCCAGTACTTC
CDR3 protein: CASSLLGKETQYF

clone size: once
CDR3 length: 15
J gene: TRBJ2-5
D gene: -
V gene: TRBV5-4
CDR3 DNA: TGTGCCAGCAGCTTGGAGGGAACTAGTCTAAAGACCCAGTACTTC
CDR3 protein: CASSLEGTSLKTQYF

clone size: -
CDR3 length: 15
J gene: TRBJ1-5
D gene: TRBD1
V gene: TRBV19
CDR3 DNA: TGTGCCAGCAGTCCGGGGACAGGGGTAAATCAGCCCCAGCATTTT
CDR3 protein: CASSPGTGVNQPQHF

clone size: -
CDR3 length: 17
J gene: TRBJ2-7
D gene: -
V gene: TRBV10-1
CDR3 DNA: TGCTGCTTCGACCCAAAGAGATCGGGACACCGAGGTAAGAAGCAGTACTTC
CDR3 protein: CCFDPKRSGHRGKKQYF

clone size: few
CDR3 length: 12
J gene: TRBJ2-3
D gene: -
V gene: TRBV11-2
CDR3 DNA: TGTGCCAGCAGCCGAGAGGCGGATACGCAGTATTTT
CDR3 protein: CASSREADTQYF

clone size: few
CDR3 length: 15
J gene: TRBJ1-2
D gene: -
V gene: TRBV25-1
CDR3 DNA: TGTGCCACCCAGGCCCAAACACAGCAACCCTATGGCTACACCTTC
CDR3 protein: CATQAQTQQPYGYTF

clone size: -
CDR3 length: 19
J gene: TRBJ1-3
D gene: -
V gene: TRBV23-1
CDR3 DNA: TGCGCCAGCAGTCATTTGGAACGGGACTACGATAACTCTGGAAACACCATATATTTT
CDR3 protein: CASSHLERDYDNSGNTIYF

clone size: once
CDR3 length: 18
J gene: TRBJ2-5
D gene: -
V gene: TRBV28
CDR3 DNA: TGTGCCAGCAGTTTTCCGGCTGCGGCAGGGGACCTTGGTGAGACCCAGTACTTC
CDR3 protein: CASSFPAAAGDLGETQYF

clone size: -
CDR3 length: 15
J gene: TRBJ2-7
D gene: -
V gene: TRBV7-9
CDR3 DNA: TGTGCCAGCAGCTTGATCTCCCTCGGTTTCTACGAGCAGTACTTC
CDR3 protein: CASSLISLGFYEQYF

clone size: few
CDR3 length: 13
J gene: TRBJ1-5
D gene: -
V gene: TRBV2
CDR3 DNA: TGTGCCAGCGCGGGACAAGGTAATCAGCCCCAGCATTTT
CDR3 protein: CASAGQGNQPQHF

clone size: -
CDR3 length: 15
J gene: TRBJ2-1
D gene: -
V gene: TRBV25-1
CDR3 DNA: TGTGCCAGCAGTAAGGACTCTAGCTCCTACAATGAGCAGTTCTTC
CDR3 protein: CASSKDSSSYNEQFF

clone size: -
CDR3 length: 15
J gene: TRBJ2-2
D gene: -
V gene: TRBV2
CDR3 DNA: TGTGCCAGCACTGGAGACAGTTCGAACACCGGGGAGCTGTTTTTT
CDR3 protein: CASTGDSSNTGELFF

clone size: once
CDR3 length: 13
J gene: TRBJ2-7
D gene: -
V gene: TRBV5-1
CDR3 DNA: TGCGCCAGCAGCCTAGACCCTTGGTTAGAGCAGTACTTC
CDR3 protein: CASSLDPWLEQYF

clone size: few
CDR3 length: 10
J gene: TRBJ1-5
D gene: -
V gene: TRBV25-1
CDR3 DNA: TGTGCCAGCAGGATGGGTTCCCAGCATTTT
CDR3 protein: CASRMGSQHF

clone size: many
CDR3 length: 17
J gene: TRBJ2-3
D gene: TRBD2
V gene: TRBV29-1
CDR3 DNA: TGCAGCGTTGCAGGGACTAGCGGGAGGGCCTTGACAGATACGCAGTATTTT
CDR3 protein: CSVAGTSGRALTDTQYF

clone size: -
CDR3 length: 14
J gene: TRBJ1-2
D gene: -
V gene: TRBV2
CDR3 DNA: TGTGCCAGCAGTGAAGCGGCCATTCGCTATGGCTACACCTTC
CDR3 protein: CASSEAAIRYGYTF

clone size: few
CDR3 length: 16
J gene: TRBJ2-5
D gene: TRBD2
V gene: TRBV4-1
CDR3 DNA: TGCGCCAGCAGCCAGACCGGGACTAGCGGGAGTGAGACCCAGTACTTC
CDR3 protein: CASSQTGTSGSETQYF

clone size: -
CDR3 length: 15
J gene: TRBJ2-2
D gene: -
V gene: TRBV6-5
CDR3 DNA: TGTGCCAGCAGTTACACCGGGACTTTGGGCGGGGAGCTGTTTTTT
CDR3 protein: CASSYTGTLGGELFF

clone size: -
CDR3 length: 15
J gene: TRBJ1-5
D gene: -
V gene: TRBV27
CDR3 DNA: TGTGCCAGCAGTTTAAGTAGGTATAGCAATCAGCCCCAGCATTTT
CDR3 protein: CASSLSRYSNQPQHF

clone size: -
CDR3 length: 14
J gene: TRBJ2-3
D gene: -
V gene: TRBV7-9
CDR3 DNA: TGTGCCAGCAGCAGAGAACTCAGCACAGATACGCAGTATTTT
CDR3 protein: CASSRELSTDTQYF

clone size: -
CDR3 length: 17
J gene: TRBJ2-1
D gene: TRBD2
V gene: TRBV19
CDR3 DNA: TGTGCCAGTAGTATAGCGTGGGCGGGAGGAGGATACAATGAGCAGTTCTTC
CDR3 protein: CASSIAWAGGGYNEQFF

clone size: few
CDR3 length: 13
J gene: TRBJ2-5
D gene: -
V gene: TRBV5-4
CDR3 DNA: TGTGCCAGCAGCTTGGAGAGGGAGGAGACCCAGTACTTC
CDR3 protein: CASSLEREETQYF

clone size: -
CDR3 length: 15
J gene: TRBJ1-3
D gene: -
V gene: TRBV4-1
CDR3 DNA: TGCGCCAGCAGCCAAGGGGGCTTTGATAGAAACACCATATATTTT
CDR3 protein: CASSQGGFDRNTIYF